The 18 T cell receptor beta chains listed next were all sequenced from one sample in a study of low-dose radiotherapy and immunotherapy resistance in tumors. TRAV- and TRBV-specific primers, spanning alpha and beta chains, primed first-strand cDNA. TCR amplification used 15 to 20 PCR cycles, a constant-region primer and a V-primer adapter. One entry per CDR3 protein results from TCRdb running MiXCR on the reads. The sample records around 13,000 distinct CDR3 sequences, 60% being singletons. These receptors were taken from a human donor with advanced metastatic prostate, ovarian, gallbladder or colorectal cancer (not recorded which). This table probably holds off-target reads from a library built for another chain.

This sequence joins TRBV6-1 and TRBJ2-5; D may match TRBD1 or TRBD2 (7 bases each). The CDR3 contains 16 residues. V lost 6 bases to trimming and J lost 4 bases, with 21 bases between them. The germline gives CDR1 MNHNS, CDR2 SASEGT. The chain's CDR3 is CASSQGGEGFVETQYF. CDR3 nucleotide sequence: TGTGCCAGCAGCCAGGGGGGGGAGGGATTTGTAGAGACCCAGTACTTC.

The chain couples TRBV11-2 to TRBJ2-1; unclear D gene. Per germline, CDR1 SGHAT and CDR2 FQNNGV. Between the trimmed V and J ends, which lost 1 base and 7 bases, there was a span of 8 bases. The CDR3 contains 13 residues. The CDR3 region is CASSLGTMNEQFF. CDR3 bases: TGTGCCAGCAGCTTAGGTACGATGAATGAGCAGTTCTTC.

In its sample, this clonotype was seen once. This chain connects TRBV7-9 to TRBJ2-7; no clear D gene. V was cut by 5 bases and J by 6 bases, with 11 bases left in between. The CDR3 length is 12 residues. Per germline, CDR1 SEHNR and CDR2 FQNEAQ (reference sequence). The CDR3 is CASSRQSREQYF. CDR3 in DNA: TGTGCCAGCAGCCGCCAAAGTCGCGAGCAGTACTTC.

The CDR3 loop is CASSLGPGLSDSPLHF. CDR3 nucleotides: TGTGCCAGCTCATTAGGGCCAGGTCTGAGTGATTCACCCCTCCACTTT. The V call is TRBV18, the J call TRBJ1-6, with D unclear. Germline V gives CDR1 KGHSH, CDR2 LQKENI. The germline V and J ends were trimmed by 5 bases and 8 bases, with 19 bases remaining between them. The CDR3 has 16 residues.

The CDR3: CASSLQGADTQYF. The CDR3 DNA sequence: TGTGCCAGCAGTCTACAGGGGGCTGATACGCAGTATTTT. The gene calls are TRBV28 and TRBJ2-3, with 9 bases matching TRBD1. Germline V gives CDR1 MDHEN, CDR2 SYDVKM. The CDR3 spans 13 residues. The ends lost 5 bases at V and 6 bases at J; junction bases unmatched: 3.

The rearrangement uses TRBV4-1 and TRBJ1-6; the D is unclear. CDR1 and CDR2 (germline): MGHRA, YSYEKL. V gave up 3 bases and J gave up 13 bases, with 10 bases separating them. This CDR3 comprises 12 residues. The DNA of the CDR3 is TGCGCCAGCAGCCAGGGGATTATGCCCCTCCACTTT. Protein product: CASSQGIMPLHF.

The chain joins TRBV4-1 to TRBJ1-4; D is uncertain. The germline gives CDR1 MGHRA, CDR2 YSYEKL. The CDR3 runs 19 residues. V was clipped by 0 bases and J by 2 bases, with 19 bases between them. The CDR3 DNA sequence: TGCGCCAGCAGCCAAGATAGCGGGAGACTGACCGTTACTAATGAAAAACTGTTTTTT. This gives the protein CASSQDSGRLTVTNEKLFF.

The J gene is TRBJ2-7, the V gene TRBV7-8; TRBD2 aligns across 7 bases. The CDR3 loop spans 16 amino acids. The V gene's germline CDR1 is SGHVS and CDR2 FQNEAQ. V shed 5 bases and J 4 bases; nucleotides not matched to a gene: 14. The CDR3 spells CASSPLGGGSEYEQYF. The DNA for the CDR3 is TGTGCCAGCAGCCCATTGGGGGGGGGATCGGAGTACGAGCAGTACTTC.

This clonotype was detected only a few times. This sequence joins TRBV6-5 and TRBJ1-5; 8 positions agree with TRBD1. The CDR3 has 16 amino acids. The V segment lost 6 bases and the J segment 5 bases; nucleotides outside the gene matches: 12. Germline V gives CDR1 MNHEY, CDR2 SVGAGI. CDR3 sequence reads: CASRPGTGRGDQPQHF. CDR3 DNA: TGTGCCAGCAGACCCGGGACAGGCCGGGGGGATCAGCCCCAGCATTTT.

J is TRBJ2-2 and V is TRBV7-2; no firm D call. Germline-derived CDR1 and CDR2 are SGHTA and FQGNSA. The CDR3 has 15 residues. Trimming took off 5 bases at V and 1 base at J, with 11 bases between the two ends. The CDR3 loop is CASSPRLLNTGELFF. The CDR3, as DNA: TGTGCCAGCAGCCCCCGGCTTTTGAACACCGGGGAGCTGTTTTTT.

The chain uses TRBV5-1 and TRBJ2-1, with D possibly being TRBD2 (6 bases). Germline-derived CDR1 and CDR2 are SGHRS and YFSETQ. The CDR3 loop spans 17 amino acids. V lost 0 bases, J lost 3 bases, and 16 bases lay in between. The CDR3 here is CASSLGTNRGFYNEQFF. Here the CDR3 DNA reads TGCGCCAGCAGCTTGGGGACTAACCGGGGCTTCTACAATGAGCAGTTCTTC.

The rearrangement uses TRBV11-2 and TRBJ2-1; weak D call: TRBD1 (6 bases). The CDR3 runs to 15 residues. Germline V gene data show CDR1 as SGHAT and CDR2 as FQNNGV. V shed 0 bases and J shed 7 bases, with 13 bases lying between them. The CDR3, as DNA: TGTGCCAGCAGCTTAGATCGGACAGCCTTGAATGAGCAGTTCTTC. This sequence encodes CASSLDRTALNEQFF.

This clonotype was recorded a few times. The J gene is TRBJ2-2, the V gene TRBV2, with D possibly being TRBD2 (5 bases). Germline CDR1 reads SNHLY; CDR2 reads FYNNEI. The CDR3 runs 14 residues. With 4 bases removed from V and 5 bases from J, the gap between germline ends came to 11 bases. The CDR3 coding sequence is TGTGCCAGCAGTGGTTCTAGCTTTACCGGGGAGCTGTTTTTT. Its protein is CASSGSSFTGELFF.

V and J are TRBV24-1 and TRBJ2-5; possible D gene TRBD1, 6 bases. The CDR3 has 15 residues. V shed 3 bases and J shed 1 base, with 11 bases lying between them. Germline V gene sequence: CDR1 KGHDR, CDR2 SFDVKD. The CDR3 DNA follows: TGTGCCACCAGTGATCAACAGGGACCCCAAGAGACCCAGTACTTC. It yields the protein CATSDQQGPQETQYF.

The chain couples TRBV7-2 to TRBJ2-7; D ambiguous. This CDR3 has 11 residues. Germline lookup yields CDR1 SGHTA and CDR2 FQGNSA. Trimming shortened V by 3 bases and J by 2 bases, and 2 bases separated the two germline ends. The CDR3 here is CASSLTYEQYF. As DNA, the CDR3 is TGTGCCAGCAGCTTGACCTACGAGCAGTACTTC.

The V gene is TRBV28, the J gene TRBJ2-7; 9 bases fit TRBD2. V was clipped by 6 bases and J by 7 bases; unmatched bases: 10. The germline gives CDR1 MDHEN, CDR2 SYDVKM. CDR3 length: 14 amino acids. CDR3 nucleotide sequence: TGTGCCAGCAGCCAAGGGACTAGCCCGGGGGAGCAGTACTTC. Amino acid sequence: CASSQGTSPGEQYF.

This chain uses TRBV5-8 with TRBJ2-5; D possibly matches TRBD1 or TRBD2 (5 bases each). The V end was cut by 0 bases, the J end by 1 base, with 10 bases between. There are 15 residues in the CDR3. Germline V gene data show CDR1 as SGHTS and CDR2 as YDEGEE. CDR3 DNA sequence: TGTGCCAGCAGCTTGGGAGGGGCGACCCAAGAGACCCAGTACTTC. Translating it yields CASSLGGATQETQYF.

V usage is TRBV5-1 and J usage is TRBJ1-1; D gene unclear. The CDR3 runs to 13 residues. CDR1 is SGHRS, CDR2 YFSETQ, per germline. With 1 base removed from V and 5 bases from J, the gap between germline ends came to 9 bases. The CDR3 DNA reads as TGCGCCAGCAGCTTGACAGAAAAGACTGAAGCTTTCTTT. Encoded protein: CASSLTEKTEAFF.